The 18 T cell receptor beta chains presented below share a single source sample, sequenced in a study of CD4 T cells in relation to SARS-CoV-2 and coronaviruses. Unexposed donor CD4+ T cells date from about 2011-2018, before the COVID-19 pandemic. The cells were cultured for around ten days before CD4+ T cells were isolated. TCRdb keeps only in-frame clones here, not all; method: immunoSEQ multiplex PCR. The sample records tens of thousands of clones, 76% being singletons. These receptors lack a known antigen. What was sequenced was CD4+ T cells from PBMCs, cultured in vitro. The receptors were sampled from a human donor in good health.

The V gene is TRBV5-1, the J gene TRBJ2-1; 8 bases match TRBD2. This CDR3 is 17 amino acids long. The germline gives CDR1 SGHRS, CDR2 YFSETQ. V lost 3 bases, J lost 3 bases, and 11 bases stayed unmatched. The CDR3 region is CASSSGGLADYYNEQFF. Here the CDR3 DNA reads TGCGCCAGCAGCTCCGGCGGACTAGCCGACTACTACAATGAGCAGTTCTTC.

The V call is TRBV5-1, the J call TRBJ2-1, with 9 bases lining up with TRBD2. J was trimmed by 5 bases and V by 0 bases; bases with no gene match: 6. Germline V gene lookup returns CDR1 SGHRS and CDR2 YFSETQ. CDR3 length equals 16 residues. CDR3 sequence (DNA): TGCGCCAGCAGCTTGGCCGGGACTAGCACCCACAATGAGCAGTTCTTC. Translated: CASSLAGTSTHNEQFF.

The rearrangement uses TRBV11-2 and TRBJ2-1; 7 bases are shared with TRBD2. This CDR3 spans 15 amino acids. Germline CDR1 and CDR2: SGHAT and FQNNGV. V lost 2 bases and J lost 9; bases outside the gene matches: 10. As DNA, the CDR3 is TGTGCCAGCAGCTTAAGAAGCGGGGACTTCATTGAGCAGTTCTTC. Translation gives CASSLRSGDFIEQFF.

The V gene is TRBV6-6, the J gene TRBJ2-4, with TRBD2 matching over 14 bases. J was trimmed by 0 bases and V by 5 bases; bases with no gene match: 18. The CDR3 contains 22 residues. Germline CDR1 is MNHNY and CDR2 is SVGAGI (reference sequence). The CDR3 coding sequence is TGTGCCAGCAGTCGCCCGGGACTAGCGGGGGCTGCCCTAGCCGGAGCCAAAAACATTCAGTACTTC. This encodes CASSRPGLAGAALAGAKNIQYF.

The CDR3 DNA sequence: TGCGCCAGCAGCCAAGATGCCGGATTGAGGCTGTTTTTT. Its protein product is CASSQDAGLRLFF. V is TRBV4-3 and J is TRBJ2-2; D uncertain. The CDR3 loop spans 13 amino acids. Germline V gene lookup returns CDR1 LGHNA and CDR2 YSLEER. V was cut by 0 bases and J by 13 bases, with 12 bases left in between.

The V call is TRBV7-2, the J call TRBJ1-6; D possibly corresponds to TRBD1 (6 bases). This CDR3 is 15 amino acids long. Trimming cost V 10 bases and J 6 bases, with 19 bases left between them. Per germline, CDR1 SGHTA and CDR2 FQGNSA. CDR3 nucleotide sequence: TGTGCCACACAAAAAGAGCAGGGGCGTAATTCACCCCTCCACTTT. It codes for CATQKEQGRNSPLHF.

V gene TRBV19 combines with J gene TRBJ2-5, with 10 bases lining up with TRBD1. The CDR3 has 16 amino acids. The germline gives CDR1 LNHDA, CDR2 SQIVND (reference sequence). Unmatched junction bases numbered 7, after V lost 1 base and J lost 5 bases. Written as DNA, the CDR3 is TGTGCCAGTAGTATAGCCTTTGGACAGGGGGGCGAGACCCAGTACTTC. Protein product: CASSIAFGQGGETQYF.

V usage is TRBV19 and J usage is TRBJ2-1; no clear D. Germline V lookup: CDR1 LNHDA, CDR2 SQIVND (reference sequence). Trimming removed 3 bases from V and 6 bases from J, with 9 bases in between. The CDR3 has 13 amino acids. The CDR3 loop reads CASSIYSGNEQFF. DNA of the CDR3: TGTGCCAGTAGTATTTACAGTGGCAATGAGCAGTTCTTC.

This clone was seen only once. The chain couples TRBV24-1 to TRBJ2-5, with 7 bases that match TRBD2. The trim removed 3 bases at V and 4 bases at J, leaving 22 bases unmatched. This CDR3 region has 20 residues. Germline V gene sequence: CDR1 KGHDR, CDR2 SFDVKD. The CDR3 region has the DNA TGTGCCACCAGTGATGGGGGACCCGGACTAAGCGGGAAGCCGGCAGAGACCCAGTACTTC. Residues: CATSDGGPGLSGKPAETQYF.

V usage is TRBV5-1 and J usage is TRBJ2-2, with 8 bases aligning to TRBD1. The CDR3 loop spans 14 amino acids. Per the germline V gene, CDR1 is SGHRS and CDR2 is YFSETQ. Trimming took 5 bases from V and 4 from J; bases not matched to a gene: 4. The CDR3 reads CASSGQGVTGELFF. In DNA form, the CDR3 reads TGCGCCAGCAGTGGACAGGGCGTCACCGGGGAGCTGTTTTTT.

V is TRBV19 and J is TRBJ2-1; TRBD2 might be the D (5 bases). Germline assignment: CDR1 LNHDA and CDR2 SQIVND (reference sequence). Trimming removed 5 bases from V and 0 bases from J, with 14 bases in between. The CDR3 consists of 16 residues. CDR3 amino acids: CASSPQAASSYNEQFF. In DNA, the CDR3 is TGTGCCAGTAGTCCCCAAGCGGCTAGCTCCTACAATGAGCAGTTCTTC. The full variable domain, its missing parts supplied by reference TRBV19 and TRBJ2-1, is DGGITQSPKYLFRKEGQNVTLSCEQNLNHDAMYWYRQDPGQGLRLIYYSQIVNDFQKGDIAEGYSVSREKKESFPLTVTSAQKNPTAFYLCASSPQAASSYNEQFFGPGTRLTVL.

The chain links TRBV19 to TRBJ2-3; a possible D gene is TRBD2 (5 bases). Germline V gene sequence: CDR1 LNHDA, CDR2 SQIVND (reference sequence). CDR3 size: 13 residues. Trimming left V 0 bases short and J 10 bases short, with 11 bases between. The CDR3 nucleotides read TGTGCCAGTAGTATAGATAAGGCGGGCGCGCAGTATTTT. The encoded protein is CASSIDKAGAQYF.

This CDR3 is CASRGTSGFSGSYEQYF. CDR3 coding DNA: TGTGCCAGCAGAGGGACTAGCGGATTCTCTGGCTCCTACGAGCAGTACTTC. The rearrangement links TRBV2 to TRBJ2-7, with 11 nucleotides matching TRBD2. Germline V gene lookup returns CDR1 SNHLY and CDR2 FYNNEI. V lost 6 bases to trimming and J lost 0 bases; unmatched junction nucleotides: 10. The CDR3 totals 17 residues. The variable domain in full, completed from reference TRBV2 and TRBJ2-7, reads EPEVTQTPSHQVTQMGQEVILRCVPISNHLYFYWYRQILGQKVEFLVSFYNNEISEKSEIFDDQFSVERPDGSNFTLKIRSTKLEDSAMYFCASRGTSGFSGSYEQYFGPGTRLTVT.

The chain couples TRBV6-1 to TRBJ1-2; D possibly corresponds to TRBD1 (6 bases). The CDR3 runs to 14 residues. The ends were cut back, 0 bases at V and 3 bases at J, with 8 bases in the middle. Germline assignment: CDR1 MNHNS and CDR2 SASEGT. The CDR3 protein is CASSEAGGDYGYTF. Written as DNA, the CDR3 is TGTGCCAGCAGTGAAGCAGGGGGGGACTATGGCTACACCTTC.

Written as DNA, the CDR3 is TGTGCCAGCAAAACAGGGCGGAGGTCCAATCAGCCCCAGCATTTT. It codes for CASKTGRRSNQPQHF. The chain joins TRBV14 to TRBJ1-5; maybe TRBD1 (6 bases). The CDR3 covers 15 residues. V shed 7 bases and J shed 3 bases, with 16 bases lying between them. Germline V gene data show CDR1 as SGHDN and CDR2 as FVKESK. Full variable domain (outside the CDR3, taken from reference TRBV14 and TRBJ1-5): EAGVTQFPSHSVIEKGQTVTLRCDPISGHDNLYWYRRVMGKEIKFLLHFVKESKQDESGMPNNRFLAERTGGTYSTLKVQPAELEDSGVYFCASKTGRRSNQPQHFGDGTRLSIL.

Here the CDR3 reads CSASSQGASTDTQYF. CDR3 DNA sequence: TGCAGTGCGAGTAGCCAGGGGGCAAGCACAGATACGCAGTATTTT. V gene TRBV20-1 combines with J gene TRBJ2-3; 8 positions match TRBD1. The CDR3 consists of 15 residues. J lost 0 bases, V lost 6 bases, and 8 bases had no gene match. The germline gives CDR1 DFQATT, CDR2 SNEGSKA (reference sequence).

The rearrangement links TRBV7-2 to TRBJ1-1, with 8 bases aligning to TRBD1. CDR1 SGHTA and CDR2 FQGNSA come from the germline V gene. This CDR3 is built from 14 residues. The ends lost 4 bases at V and 5 bases at J; junction bases unmatched: 6. CDR3 nucleotide sequence: TGTGCCAGCAGCTCCGGACAGGGAAGTACTGAAGCTTTCTTT. Its translation is CASSSGQGSTEAFF.

In this sample, this clone turned up a few times. The V call is TRBV6-1, the J call TRBJ2-1; a possible D gene is TRBD1 (5 bases). Trimming took off 1 base at V and 6 bases at J, with 7 bases between the two ends. From germline, CDR1 is MNHNS and CDR2 SASEGT. This CDR3 spans 13 amino acids. The CDR3 DNA reads as TGTGCCAGCAGTGAAGTGGGGCTCAATGAGCAGTTCTTC. It encodes CASSEVGLNEQFF.